This is a list of T cell receptor beta chains from one sample in a study of T cell responses to AZD1222 COVID-19 vaccine. The data were produced by immunoSEQ multiplex PCR, yet TCRdb's version contains in-frame clones alone and is incomplete. The profile shows 150,000 to 160,000 clones, 90% of them singletons. Sequencing was performed on peripheral blood, taken on day 0 of AZD1222 vaccination. The receptors derive from an adult in good health. Each CDR3 is given with its conserved first and last residue. The order of the fields is D gene, V gene, J gene, clone size, CDR3 protein, CDR3 DNA. The D gene is left open where the match is weak. Where a row states a size, it is once, few, many or the class of an expanded clone; other rows omit it.

>.|TRBV13|TRBJ2-5|.
CASSPDSGPGETQYF
TGTGCCAGCAGCCCGGATAGTGGGCCGGGGGAGACCCAGTACTTC
>.|TRBV7-2|TRBJ1-1|.
CASSSLDRIGPMNTEAFF
TGTGCCAGCAGCTCTTTGGACCGGATAGGCCCAATGAACACTGAAGCTTTCTTT
>.|TRBV19|TRBJ1-2|.
CASSYQPEGVNYGYTF
TGTGCCAGTAGTTACCAACCCGAGGGGGTGAACTATGGCTACACCTTC
>.|TRBV4-3|TRBJ2-1|.
CASSQDFRQDPYYNEQFF
TGCGCCAGCAGCCAAGATTTTAGACAGGACCCCTACTACAATGAGCAGTTCTTC
>.|TRBV4-2|TRBJ2-7|.
CASSQDVRDRDYEQYF
TGTGCCAGCAGCCAAGATGTCCGGGACCGAGACTACGAGCAGTACTTC
>.|TRBV18|TRBJ1-4|once
CASSRRRDGSNEKLFF
TGTGCCAGCTCGCGACGTAGGGACGGATCTAATGAAAAACTGTTTTTT
>TRBD1|TRBV28|TRBJ1-2|.
CASFNPGQGFGYTF
TGTGCCAGCTTTAATCCGGGACAGGGTTTCGGCTACACCTTC
>.|TRBV5-5|TRBJ2-5|.
CASSSRETQYF
TGTGCCAGCAGCTCCCGGGAGACCCAGTACTTC
>.|TRBV12-5|TRBJ2-1|.
CASGLAPLGHNEQFF
TGTGCTAGTGGTTTGGCGCCTTTGGGGCACAATGAGCAGTTCTTC
>.|TRBV21-1|TRBJ2-1|once
CASSLDRGGYYNEQFF
TGTGCCAGCAGCCTGGACAGGGGGGGGTACTACAATGAGCAGTTCTTC
>TRBD1|TRBV5-1|TRBJ2-6|.
CASSLVGQGLGANVLTF
TGCGCCAGCAGCTTGGTAGGACAGGGGCTAGGGGCCAACGTCCTGACTTTC
>.|TRBV24-1|TRBJ2-5|.
CATSDLQTGRDETQYF
TGTGCCACCAGTGATCTCCAGACAGGGCGGGATGAGACCCAGTACTTC
>.|TRBV7-9|TRBJ1-1|.
CASSPHEGQVENTEAFF
TGTGCCAGCAGCCCCCATGAGGGGCAGGTGGAGAACACTGAAGCTTTCTTT
>.|TRBV7-9|TRBJ1-6|.
CASSLSGSSYNSPLHF
TGTGCCAGCAGCTTAAGTGGAAGCTCCTATAATTCACCCCTCCACTTT
>TRBD2|TRBV6-2/TRBV6-3|TRBJ2-1|.
CASSYAAGVGNEQFF
TGTGCCAGCAGTTACGCCGCGGGGGTCGGTAATGAGCAGTTCTTC
>.|TRBV4-3|TRBJ2-3|.
CASSQRLGDTQYF
TGCGCCAGCAGCCAACGACTAGGAGATACGCAGTATTTT
>TRBD1|TRBV7-8|TRBJ2-7|.
CASSGQGYYEQYF
TGTGCCAGCAGTGGACAGGGGTACTACGAGCAGTACTTC